The 12 T cell receptor beta chains below were found in one sample sequenced in a study of OX40 agonist ivuxolimab in advanced cancers. Profiling relied on immunoSEQ multiplex PCR, and the TCRdb table lists in-frame clones only, not all of them. The sample yields about 42,000 clones, 80% to 90% seen once. The sequences come from CD4+ or CD8+ T cells sorted from blood, collected in a trial of the OX40 agonist ivuxolimab. These receptors originate from an adult with an advanced solid tumor such as melanoma, head and neck, liver or kidney cancer.

The chain couples TRBV4-2 to TRBJ2-3; no definite D call. V was shortened by 2 bases and J by 5 bases, with 5 bases between the two germline ends. Per germline, CDR1 LGHNA and CDR2 YNFKEQ. The CDR3 loop spans 12 amino acids. The CDR3 DNA follows: TGTGCCAGCAGCCAATCTGTAGATACGCAGTATTTT. Amino acid sequence: CASSQSVDTQYF.

This clone was detected once. The conserved final phenylalanine or tryptophan is absent from the CDR3, which likely points to a read error. The chain has TRBV4-3 and TRBJ1-2, with a possible D match to TRBD1 (6 bases). Deletions cut 0 bases from V and 8 bases from J, with 19 bases between. There are 16 residues in the CDR3. Germline V lookup: CDR1 LGHNA, CDR2 YSLEER. The CDR3 DNA is TGCGCCAGCAGCCAAGAATACAGGGCGACGGTGGAAGGCTACACCATC. It specifies CASSQEYRATVEGYTI.

The chain joins TRBV19 to TRBJ1-2; maybe TRBD1 (6 bases). Germline V gives CDR1 LNHDA, CDR2 SQIVND (reference sequence). Trimming removed 4 bases from V and 3 bases from J, with 12 bases in between. The CDR3 sequence is 14 residues long. CDR3 amino acids: CASSTPGGYYGYTF. CDR3 DNA: TGTGCCAGTAGTACCCCCGGGGGCTACTATGGCTACACCTTC.

The chain links TRBV10-2 to TRBJ2-2; a weak D match, TRBD1 (6 bases). Trimming removed 7 bases from V and 3 bases from J, with 12 bases in between. CDR3 length: 14 amino acids. Germline V gene lookup returns CDR1 WSHSY and CDR2 SAAADI. The CDR3 is CASNRVTDTGELFF. The CDR3 nucleotides read TGCGCCAGCAACAGGGTTACGGACACCGGGGAGCTGTTTTTT.

This clone appeared a single time. The chain joins TRBV19 to TRBJ2-1, with 12 positions matching TRBD1. Germline V gene data show CDR1 as LNHDA and CDR2 as SQIVND (reference sequence). The CDR3 totals 16 residues. With V trimmed by 2 bases and J by 7 bases, 6 bases remained unmatched. The CDR3 is CASSINLGQGANEQFF. The DNA for the CDR3 is TGTGCCAGTAGTATAAACTTGGGACAGGGGGCTAATGAGCAGTTCTTC.

V usage is TRBV7-9 and J usage is TRBJ1-4, with 10 bases aligning to TRBD1. V dropped 4 bases and J dropped 8; count of bases not matched to a gene: 16. CDR1 and CDR2 (germline): SEHNR, FQNEAQ (reference sequence). The CDR3 has 18 amino acids. CDR3 in DNA: TGTGCCAGCAGCTCTGTGTCGGGACAGGGGATATCCGGGGAAAAACTGTTTTTT. The encoded protein is CASSSVSGQGISGEKLFF.

The V gene is TRBV30, the J gene TRBJ2-1, with a possible D match to TRBD2 (6 bases). The CDR3 sequence is 13 residues long. CDR1 is GTSNPN and CDR2 is SVGIG in the germline V gene (reference sequence). V gave up 1 base and J gave up 10 bases, with 14 bases separating them. This CDR3 is CAWSGAGMGEQFF. The DNA of the CDR3 is TGTGCCTGGAGTGGGGCGGGGATGGGGGAGCAGTTCTTC.

V is TRBV6-1 and J is TRBJ2-7, with D possibly TRBD2 on 6 matching bases. The germline V gene encodes CDR1 MNHNS and CDR2 SASEGT. This CDR3 is built from 14 residues. V was clipped by 6 bases and J by 3 bases, with 15 bases between them. CDR3 sequence: CASREGHWSYEQYF. The CDR3 DNA sequence: TGTGCCAGCAGGGAGGGGCATTGGAGCTACGAGCAGTACTTC.

The chain carries TRBV28 and TRBJ1-1; 7 bases are a match to TRBD1. Germline assignment: CDR1 MDHEN and CDR2 SYDVKM. The V gene end was trimmed by 3 bases and the J gene end by 5 bases; junction bases not matched to a gene: 6. This CDR3 region has 14 residues. The DNA of the CDR3 is TGTGCCAGCAGTTTTTCGAGGGGGCGGACTGAAGCTTTCTTT. Translated, it gives CASSFSRGRTEAFF.

The V gene is TRBV27, the J gene TRBJ1-1; tentative D call: TRBD1 (5 bases). Per germline, CDR1 MNHEY and CDR2 SMNVEV (reference sequence). V was shortened by 3 bases and J by 5 bases, with 16 bases between the two germline ends. The CDR3 is 15 amino acids. The CDR3 loop is CASSFSGQGRTEAFF. DNA for the CDR3: TGTGCCAGCAGTTTTTCAGGTCAGGGTCGGACTGAAGCTTTCTTT.

This chain joins TRBV6-6 and TRBJ2-5; TRBD2 aligns across 9 bases. This CDR3 region has 15 residues. V lost 0 bases to trimming and J lost 3 bases; unmatched junction nucleotides: 2. Germline loops: CDR1 MNHNY, CDR2 SVGAGI (reference sequence). CDR3 residues: CASSYSTSGKETQYF. CDR3 DNA sequence: TGTGCCAGCAGTTACTCGACTAGCGGAAAAGAGACCCAGTACTTC.

The rearrangement links TRBV28 to TRBJ1-2; D uncertain. Per germline, CDR1 MDHEN and CDR2 SYDVKM. V gave up 5 bases and J gave up 9 bases, with 19 bases separating them. CDR3 length: 14 amino acids. CDR3 nucleotide sequence: TGTGCCAGCAGTCCACAGCGATCGGCCCATCGCTACACCTTC. Translating gives CASSPQRSAHRYTF.